Included here is one TCR beta chain sequence, with context. Its antigen is not known. The data originate from a study of a mutant IDH1 vaccine in newly diagnosed glioma. The CDR3 totals 17 residues. Specified time point: week 35, safety follow-up. The vaccine gave 300 ug of a 20-mer mutant IDH1 peptide subcutaneously per dose. Only in-frame clones appear in the TCRdb table, and some are missing; sequencing was by immunoSEQ multiplex PCR. The profile shows around 50,000 clones, under 85% of them singletons. V is TRBV21-1 and J is TRBJ2-2. TRBV21-1 is described as a pseudogene. This specimen was PBMCs, taken from a glioma patient whose treatment included an IDH1 peptide vaccine. This sequence was found in a man aged 35 to 55 with glioma. CDR3 sequence reads: CASSKGSRRGWTGELFF. Here the CDR3 DNA reads TGTGCCAGCAGCAAAGGGTCTCGGAGGGGGTGGACCGGGGAGCTGTTTTTT.